This TCR beta chain originates from a study of T-cell reconstitution after alpha-beta-depleted transplantation in children. Study results and limitations: After one year, T-cell counts and TCRbeta diversity mostly came from new T cells. The origin of high day-60 TCRbeta diversity in some patients lay in surviving recipient T cells and thymic progenitors. Several hundred expanded graft clones reportedly supplied alpha-beta T cells about two months after transplant.

Remarks on this clonotype: Its specificity is unknown.

Per germline, CDR1 SGHDN and CDR2 FVKESK. Germline trimming cut 8 bases from V and 0 bases from J; bases unmatched to any gene: 15. This CDR3 has 17 amino acids. A TCRbeta library incorporating unique molecular identifiers was prepared. TCRdb re-analysed the PCR reads in MiXCR, keeping a single row per CDR3 protein. This repertoire shows about 830,000 distinct CDR3 sequences, around 17% found once; its top ten account for roughly 5%. The sequenced sample was PBMCs, mostly from graft donor cells, obtained 360 days after TCRalphabeta/CD19-depleted stem cell transplant. This chain joins TRBV14 and TRBJ2-7, with 8 bases identical to TRBD1. The clonotype originates from a male patient younger than 18 who had a stem cell transplant for acute lymphoblastic leukemia, so the T cells may come from the graft donor. CDR3 protein: CASLGTGLRDSSYEQYF. The CDR3 DNA reads as TGTGCCAGCCTGGGGACAGGACTACGGGATAGCTCCTACGAGCAGTACTTC. Based on the CDR3 plus reference TRBV14 and TRBJ2-7, the full variable domain is EAGVTQFPSHSVIEKGQTVTLRCDPISGHDNLYWYRRVMGKEIKFLLHFVKESKQDESGMPNNRFLAERTGGTYSTLKVQPAELEDSGVYFCASLGTGLRDSSYEQYFGPGTRLTVT.